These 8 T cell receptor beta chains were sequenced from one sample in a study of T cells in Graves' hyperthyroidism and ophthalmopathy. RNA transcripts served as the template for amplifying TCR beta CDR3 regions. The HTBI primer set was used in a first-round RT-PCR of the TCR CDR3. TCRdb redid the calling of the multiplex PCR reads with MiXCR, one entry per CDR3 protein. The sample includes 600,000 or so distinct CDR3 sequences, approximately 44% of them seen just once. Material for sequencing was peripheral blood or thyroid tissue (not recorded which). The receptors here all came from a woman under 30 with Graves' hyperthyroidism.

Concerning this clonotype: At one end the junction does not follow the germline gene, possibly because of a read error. The CDR3 region is CASSQEGRGSNQPQHF. The CDR3, as DNA: TGCGCCAGCAGCCAAGAGGGCAGGGGAAGCAATCAGCCCCAGCATTTT. The rearrangement links TRBV7-3 to TRBJ1-5; D might be TRBD1 (6 bases). This CDR3 has 16 residues. Per germline, CDR1 SGHTA and CDR2 FQGTGA.

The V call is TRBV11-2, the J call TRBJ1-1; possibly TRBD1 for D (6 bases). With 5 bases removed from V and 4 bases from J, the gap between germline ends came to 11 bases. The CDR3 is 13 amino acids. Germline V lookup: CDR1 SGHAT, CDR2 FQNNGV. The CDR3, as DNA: TGTGCCAGCAGCGGGGGGCGGTTCACTGAAGCTTTCTTT. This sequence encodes CASSGGRFTEAFF.

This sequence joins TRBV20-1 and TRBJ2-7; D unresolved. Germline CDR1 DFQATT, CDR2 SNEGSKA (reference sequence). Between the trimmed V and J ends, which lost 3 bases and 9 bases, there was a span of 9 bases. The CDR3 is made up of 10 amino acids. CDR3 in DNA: TGCAGTGCTAGGGGCGGTGGGCAGTACTTC. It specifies CSARGGGQYF.

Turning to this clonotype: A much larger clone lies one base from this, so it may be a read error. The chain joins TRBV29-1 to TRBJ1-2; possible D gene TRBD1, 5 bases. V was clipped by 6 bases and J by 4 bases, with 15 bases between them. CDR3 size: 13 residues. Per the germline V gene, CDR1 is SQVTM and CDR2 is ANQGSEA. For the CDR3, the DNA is TGCAGCGTACGCCCAGAGACAGTCTATGGCTACACCTTC. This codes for CSVRPETVYGYTF.

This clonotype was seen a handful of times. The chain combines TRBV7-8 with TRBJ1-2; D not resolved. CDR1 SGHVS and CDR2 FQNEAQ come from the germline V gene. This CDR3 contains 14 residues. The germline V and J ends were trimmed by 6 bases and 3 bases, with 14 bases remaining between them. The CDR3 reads CASSSAGNDYGYTF. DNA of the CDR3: TGTGCCAGCAGTTCGGCCGGCAATGACTATGGCTACACCTTC.

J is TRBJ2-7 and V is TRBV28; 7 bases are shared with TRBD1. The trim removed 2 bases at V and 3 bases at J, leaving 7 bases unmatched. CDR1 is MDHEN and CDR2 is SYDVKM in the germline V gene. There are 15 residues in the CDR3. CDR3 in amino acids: CASSLDGTDNYEQYF. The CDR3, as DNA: TGTGCCAGCAGTTTAGATGGGACAGACAACTACGAGCAGTACTTC.

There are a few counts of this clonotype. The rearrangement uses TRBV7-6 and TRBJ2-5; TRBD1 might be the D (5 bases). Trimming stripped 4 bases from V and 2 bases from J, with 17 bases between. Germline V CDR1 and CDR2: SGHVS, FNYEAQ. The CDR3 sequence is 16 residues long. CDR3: CASSSKGWRRQETQYF. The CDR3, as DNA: TGTGCCAGCAGCTCCAAGGGGTGGCGGAGACAAGAGACCCAGTACTTC. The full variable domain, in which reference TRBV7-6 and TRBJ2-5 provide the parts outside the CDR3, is GAGVSQSPRYKVTKRGQDVALRCDPISGHVSLYWYRQALGQGPEFLTYFNYEAQQDKSGLPNDRFSAERPEGSISTLTIQRTEQRDSAMYRCASSSKGWRRQETQYFGPGTRLLVL.

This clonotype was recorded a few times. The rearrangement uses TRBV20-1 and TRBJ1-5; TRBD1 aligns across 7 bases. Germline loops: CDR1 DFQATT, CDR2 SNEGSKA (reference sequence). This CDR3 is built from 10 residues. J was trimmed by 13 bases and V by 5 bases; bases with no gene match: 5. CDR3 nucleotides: TGCAGTGCTGTCCTGGGACAGCAGCATTTT. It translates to CSAVLGQQHF.